The 27 T cell receptor beta chains below all came from one sample that was sequenced in a study of T cells in Graves' hyperthyroidism and ophthalmopathy (dated by TCRdb to between 2018 and 2020). The library was generated by multiplex PCR. TCRdb names Illumina HiSeq 2000 as the instrument used. The TCR beta CDR3 regions were amplified from the RNA transcripts. The first round of RT-PCR for the TCR CDR3 was performed with the HTBI primer set and the Qiagen OneStep RT-PCR kit. TCRdb passed the public sequencing reads through fastp at Q25 and MiXCR, retaining productive beta sequences. Rows with one shared CDR3 protein collapse into an entry with the most common genes and DNA. For this sample the table gives 250,000 to 400,000 distinct CDR3 sequences, of which roughly an eighth were detected only once. The top ten clones comprise roughly 33% of the sample. The sequenced sample was blood. These receptors originate from a woman between 40 and 50 years old with Graves' ophthalmopathy.

The sample holds many counts of this clonotype. The J gene is TRBJ1-2, the V gene TRBV30; TRBD1 agrees at 11 bases. The CDR3 totals 13 residues. The V and J ends lost 4 bases and 8 bases, in that order; junction bases with no gene match: 6. CDR1 is GTSNPN, CDR2 SVGIG, per germline (reference sequence). For the CDR3, the DNA is TGTGCCTGGATCCGGGACAGGGGGGGCGGCTACACCTTC. The encoded protein is CAWIRDRGGGYTF. Filled out from reference TRBV30 and TRBJ1-2, the complete variable domain reads SQTIHQWPATLVQPVGSPLSLECTVEGTSNPNLYWYRQAAGRGLQLLFYSVGIGQISSEVPQNLSASRPQDRQFILSSKKLLLSDSGFYLCAWIRDRGGGYTFGSGTRLTVV.

This clonotype was seen many times. This chain uses TRBV7-2 with TRBJ2-2, with 8 bases identical to TRBD2. Trimming at V came to 2 bases and at J to 6 bases, leaving 14 bases not matched to a gene. The CDR3 totals 18 residues. CDR1 is SGHTA and CDR2 is FQGNSA in the germline V gene. CDR3 sequence: CASSLFGSGKFYAGELFF. In nucleotides, the CDR3 is TGTGCCAGCAGCTTATTCGGTAGCGGGAAGTTTTACGCCGGGGAGCTGTTTTTT.

This clonotype was counted only a few times. This chain joins TRBV6-1 and TRBJ1-6; TRBD1 might be the D (6 bases). Trimming removed 6 bases at V and 9 bases at J, with 18 bases between. There are 15 residues in the CDR3. Germline lookup yields CDR1 MNHNS and CDR2 SASEGT. The DNA for the CDR3 is TGTGCCAGCAGGACCAGTGGAGGGGGGTCTTCACCCCTCCACTTT. Translating gives CASRTSGGGSSPLHF.

This clonotype was counted ten times or more. The rearrangement links TRBV2 to TRBJ2-7; D may be TRBD2 (5 bases). V lost 1 base, J lost 1 base, and 5 bases lay in between. Germline assignment: CDR1 SNHLY and CDR2 FYNNEI. The CDR3 has 13 amino acids. CDR3 protein: CASSEGTSYEQYF. The CDR3 bases are TGTGCCAGCAGTGAAGGGACTTCCTACGAGCAGTACTTC.

This clonotype was counted ten times or more. The gene calls are TRBV12-3 or TRBV12-4 and TRBJ1-3; unclear D gene. CDR3 length: 16 amino acids. Deletions cut 7 bases from V and 4 bases from J, with 20 bases between. CDR3 residues: CASTPDVGSRGNTIYF. DNA for the CDR3: TGTGCCAGCACTCCCGATGTGGGCTCGAGAGGAAACACCATATATTTT.

This clonotype was found many times. The gene calls are TRBV20-1 and TRBJ2-3, with unresolved D. This CDR3 region has 14 residues. CDR1 and CDR2 from the germline V gene are DFQATT and SNEGSKA (reference sequence). Trimming shortened V by 2 bases and J by 0 bases, and 9 bases separated the two germline ends. This CDR3 reads CSARTPASTDTQYF. The CDR3 nucleotides are TGCAGTGCTAGAACCCCAGCTAGCACAGATACGCAGTATTTT.

This clonotype showed up just a few times. The gene calls are TRBV29-1 and TRBJ1-1; a weak D match, TRBD1 (5 bases). The V end was cut by 3 bases, the J end by 8 bases, with 16 bases between. This CDR3 is 13 amino acids long. Germline loops: CDR1 SQVTM, CDR2 ANQGSEA. The CDR3 loop reads CSVDGGGVREAFF. The DNA for the CDR3 is TGCAGCGTTGACGGGGGAGGTGTTCGAGAAGCTTTCTTT.

This clonotype has at least ten counts. This chain links TRBV6-2 or TRBV6-3 with TRBJ2-3; tentative D call: TRBD1 (5 bases). V lost 5 bases and J 4 bases, leaving 16 bases between the germline ends. CDR1 is MNHEY, CDR2 SVGEGT, per germline. This CDR3 comprises 15 residues. The CDR3 sequence is CASSRQGGVADTQYF. The CDR3 DNA sequence: TGTGCCAGCAGTCGTCAGGGCGGAGTGGCAGATACGCAGTATTTT.

This clonotype was seen ten or more times. The gene calls are TRBV2 and TRBJ1-2; D remains ambiguous. Looked up from germline, CDR1 is SNHLY and CDR2 is FYNNEI. V was trimmed by 6 bases and J by 4 bases, leaving 12 bases between them. The CDR3 totals 13 residues. Here the CDR3 reads CASRGLWSYGYTF. The CDR3 DNA reads TGTGCCAGCAGGGGTCTGTGGTCCTATGGCTACACCTTC.

This clonotype was recorded many times. The rearrangement links TRBV12-3 or TRBV12-4 to TRBJ1-4; 7 bases are shared with TRBD1. This CDR3 is built from 15 residues. V was clipped by 1 base and J by 7 bases; unmatched bases: 6. CDR3 in DNA: TGTGCCAGCAGTTTAGAGGGGGCTATAAGTGAAAAACTGTTTTTT. It codes for CASSLEGAISEKLFF.

This clonotype was found many times. The chain carries TRBV11-2 and TRBJ2-5; D is unresolved. Trimming removed 4 bases from V and 4 bases from J, with 10 bases in between. The CDR3 covers 13 residues. The V gene's germline CDR1 is SGHAT and CDR2 FQNNGV. Here the CDR3 reads CASSSEWAETQYF. The CDR3 nucleotides are TGTGCCAGCAGCTCGGAGTGGGCAGAGACCCAGTACTTC.

With regard to this clonotype: A junction boundary mismatches the germline segment, possibly from a read error. The V call is TRBV25-1, the J call TRBJ2-1; 7 bases are shared with TRBD2. The germline CDR1 and CDR2 sequences are MGHDK and SYGVNS. The CDR3 has 12 residues. The CDR3 loop reads CASVGLVNERFF. The CDR3 DNA reads TGTGCCAGTGTTGGACTAGTAAATGAGCGGTTCTTC.

There are many counts of this clonotype. The chain couples TRBV15 to TRBJ1-4, with 7 bases fitting TRBD1. Unmatched junction bases numbered 7, after V lost 5 bases and J lost 4 bases. The length of the CDR3 is 15 residues. Germline CDR1 is LNHNV and CDR2 is YYDKDF (reference sequence). The CDR3 protein is CATSGLGGGNEKLFF. The CDR3 region has the DNA TGTGCCACCAGCGGATTAGGGGGCGGTAATGAAAAACTGTTTTTT.

V and J are TRBV5-8 and TRBJ2-7, with D perhaps matching TRBD1 or TRBD2 (5 bases each). The V and J ends lost 2 bases and 2 bases respectively, with 11 bases between them. This CDR3 contains 14 residues. Germline V gene lookup returns CDR1 SGHTS and CDR2 YDEGEE. The CDR3 protein is CASSFWDGTYEQYF. DNA for the CDR3: TGTGCCAGCAGCTTCTGGGACGGGACCTACGAGCAGTACTTC.

This CDR3 is CASRYNRGGGELFF. The CDR3 DNA reads as TGTGCCAGCAGATACAACAGGGGCGGCGGGGAGCTGTTTTTT. The rearrangement uses TRBV6-9 and TRBJ2-2, with TRBD1 matching over 7 bases. The ends lost 6 bases at V and 7 bases at J; junction bases unmatched: 8. CDR1 is MNHGY and CDR2 is SVAAGI in the germline V gene. The CDR3 consists of 14 residues.

This clonotype has only a few counts. V is TRBV4-1 and J is TRBJ2-3; no clear D. V lost 0 bases to trimming and J lost 4 bases, with 8 bases between them. CDR1 is MGHRA, CDR2 YSYEKL, per germline. This CDR3 has 14 amino acids. DNA of the CDR3: TGCGCCAGCAGCCAAGATACCTATCCAGATACGCAGTATTTT. Translating it yields CASSQDTYPDTQYF.

This clonotype was seen only a few times. The chain combines TRBV7-6 with TRBJ2-3; no reliable D call. Germline V gene data show CDR1 as SGHVS and CDR2 as FNYEAQ. Trimming shortened V by 4 bases and J by 6 bases, and 11 bases separated the two germline ends. CDR3 length: 13 residues. DNA of the CDR3: TGTGCCAGCAGCTCAAATTGGGGTGATACGCAGTATTTT. It yields the protein CASSSNWGDTQYF.

This clonotype was seen many times. The chain recombines TRBV6-6 with TRBJ1-2, with 7 bases lining up with TRBD1. Trimming cost V 2 bases and J 3 bases; bases outside gene matches: 9. Germline CDR1 and CDR2: MNHNY and SVGAGI (reference sequence). This CDR3 spans 16 amino acids. CDR3 nucleotide sequence: TGTGCCAGCAGTTACACCCCGACAGGGCCGGACTATGGCTACACCTTC. Its protein product is CASSYTPTGPDYGYTF.

The chain recombines TRBV25-1 with TRBJ2-7; 7 nucleotides match TRBD1. Per germline, CDR1 MGHDK and CDR2 SYGVNS. CDR3 length: 14 residues. With V trimmed by 6 bases and J by 6 bases, 11 bases remained unmatched. The CDR3 DNA is TGTGCCAGCAGAGGGACAGAGCCAAGGAGCGAGCAGTACTTC. Translation: CASRGTEPRSEQYF.

This clonotype has ten or more counts. The chain has TRBV3-1 and TRBJ1-1; D unclear. CDR1 and CDR2 (germline): LGHDT, YNNKEL (reference sequence). The CDR3 runs 15 residues. V shed 4 bases and J shed 0 bases, with 12 bases lying between them. CDR3 sequence (DNA): TGTGCCAGCAGCCTCAATCTGGGGTTGAACACTGAAGCTTTCTTT. This sequence encodes CASSLNLGLNTEAFF. Full variable domain (remainder filled in from reference TRBV3-1 and TRBJ1-1): DTAVSQTPKYLVTQMGNDKSIKCEQNLGHDTMYWYKQDSKKFLKIMFSYNNKELIINETVPNRFSPKSPDKAHLNLHINSLELGDSAVYFCASSLNLGLNTEAFFGQGTRLTVV.

The rearrangement joins TRBV5-1 to TRBJ2-6; 7 nucleotides match TRBD1. Germline assignment: CDR1 SGHRS and CDR2 YFSETQ. The junction had 2 bases not matched to a gene; V was cut back by 0 bases and J by 2 bases. This CDR3 has 16 residues. The CDR3 here is CASSLDTGAGANVLTF. The CDR3 bases are TGCGCCAGCAGCTTGGATACAGGGGCTGGGGCCAACGTCCTGACTTTC.

This clonotype was counted at least ten times. CDR3 DNA sequence: TGTGCCAGCAGTTCCTTCCCGGCGGGGGAGCTGTTTTTT. Translating gives CASSSFPAGELFF. The genes are TRBV12-3 or TRBV12-4 and TRBJ2-2; D is uncertain. The CDR3 length is 13 residues. Deletions cut 4 bases from V and 8 bases from J, with 11 bases between.

The rearrangement joins TRBV20-1 to TRBJ2-3; D uncertain. Germline loops: CDR1 DFQATT, CDR2 SNEGSKA (reference sequence). The CDR3 runs 13 residues. V lost 3 bases and J lost 2, with 9 bases in between. CDR3 loop: CSASGGNTDTQYF. DNA of the CDR3: TGCAGTGCTAGTGGCGGAAACACAGATACGCAGTATTTT.

Ten or more counts support this clonotype. The rearrangement joins TRBV20-1 to TRBJ1-5; TRBD1 is a possible D gene (6 bases). The V and J ends lost 1 base and 4 bases respectively, with 11 bases between them. The CDR3 is 14 amino acids. CDR1 is DFQATT, CDR2 SNEGSKA, per germline (reference sequence). In DNA form, the CDR3 reads TGCAGTGCTAGAGCTACAGGGAGGAATCAGCCCCAGCATTTT. Residues: CSARATGRNQPQHF.

The rearrangement uses TRBV20-1 and TRBJ2-1, with TRBD2 identical over 8 bases. The CDR3 has 16 amino acids. The germline V gene encodes CDR1 DFQATT and CDR2 SNEGSKA (reference sequence). The ends lost 3 bases at V and 9 bases at J; junction bases unmatched: 16. The CDR3 region is CSARAVGGLVSGEQFF. In DNA, the CDR3 is TGCAGTGCTAGGGCCGTAGGGGGACTAGTTTCTGGTGAGCAGTTCTTC.

This clonotype was recorded many times. The chain uses TRBV27 and TRBJ1-2, with D perhaps TRBD1 (5 bases). The V and J ends lost 5 bases and 2 bases respectively, with 15 bases between them. Germline loops: CDR1 MNHEY, CDR2 SMNVEV (reference sequence). The CDR3 has 15 residues. CDR3 in DNA: TGTGCCAGCAGTCCCCGAGTCAGGGCAAACTATGGCTACACCTTC. Its translation: CASSPRVRANYGYTF.

This clonotype was counted between two and nine times. This could be a read error, since a much larger clone is one nucleotide away. A read error is likely, as this CDR3 ends without the conserved phenylalanine or tryptophan. The chain combines TRBV12-3 or TRBV12-4 with TRBJ1-1; no definite D call. The CDR3 covers 13 residues. V was trimmed by 7 bases and J by 1 base, leaving 10 bases between them. CDR3 DNA sequence: TGTGCCAGCATACTAGGCTGGAACACTGAAGCTTTCGTT. As protein: CASILGWNTEAFV.